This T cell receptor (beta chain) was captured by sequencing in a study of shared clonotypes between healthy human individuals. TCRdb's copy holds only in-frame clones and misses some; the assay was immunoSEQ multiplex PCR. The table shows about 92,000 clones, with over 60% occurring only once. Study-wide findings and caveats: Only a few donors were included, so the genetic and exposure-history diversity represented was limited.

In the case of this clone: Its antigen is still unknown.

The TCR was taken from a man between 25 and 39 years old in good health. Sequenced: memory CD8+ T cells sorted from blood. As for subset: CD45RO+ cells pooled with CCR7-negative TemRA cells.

CDR3 region: CASSLVSSGRQETQYF. The DNA of the CDR3 is TGTGCCAGCAGCTTGGTCAGTAGCGGGCGACAAGAGACCCAGTACTTC. The rearrangement joins TRBV7-2 to TRBJ2-5; 7 nucleotides align to TRBD2. Per the germline V gene, CDR1 is SGHTA and CDR2 is FQGNSA. The CDR3 is made up of 16 amino acids. Trimming removed 3 bases from V and 2 bases from J; junction bases left unmatched: 9.